What follows is one TCR beta chain and its context. The antigen remains undetermined. TCRdb passed the 5' RACE reads through MiXCR, listing each CDR3 protein once. The table records fewer than 500,000 distinct CDR3 sequences, around 24% of them present only once. The source of the sample is a study of identical twins. Regarding the study as a whole: The study reached conclusions through statistical analysis that was cross-sectional, not following the same donors.

Healthy Caucasian individuals made up all the donors. Unmatched junction bases numbered 5, after V lost 1 base and J lost 3 bases. The CDR3 is 15 residues long. CDR1 and CDR2 from the germline V gene are SGHAT and FQNNGV. These data were also filed under a second study, of T cells expressing NK-cell markers. That work contributes: Obtained from sorted CD3+CD56+NKG2C+, CD3+CD56+NKG2C- and CD3+CD56-NKG2C+ T cells were the TCR beta repertoires.

The specimen sequenced was CD4+ T cells sorted from blood. The rearrangement links TRBV11-2 to TRBJ1-1, with 7 bases aligning to TRBD1. The sequence was obtained from a woman younger than 35 in good health. CDR3 region: CASSLAPTGYTEAFF. The CDR3 DNA follows: TGTGCCAGCAGCTTAGCCCCGACAGGGTACACTGAAGCTTTCTTT.